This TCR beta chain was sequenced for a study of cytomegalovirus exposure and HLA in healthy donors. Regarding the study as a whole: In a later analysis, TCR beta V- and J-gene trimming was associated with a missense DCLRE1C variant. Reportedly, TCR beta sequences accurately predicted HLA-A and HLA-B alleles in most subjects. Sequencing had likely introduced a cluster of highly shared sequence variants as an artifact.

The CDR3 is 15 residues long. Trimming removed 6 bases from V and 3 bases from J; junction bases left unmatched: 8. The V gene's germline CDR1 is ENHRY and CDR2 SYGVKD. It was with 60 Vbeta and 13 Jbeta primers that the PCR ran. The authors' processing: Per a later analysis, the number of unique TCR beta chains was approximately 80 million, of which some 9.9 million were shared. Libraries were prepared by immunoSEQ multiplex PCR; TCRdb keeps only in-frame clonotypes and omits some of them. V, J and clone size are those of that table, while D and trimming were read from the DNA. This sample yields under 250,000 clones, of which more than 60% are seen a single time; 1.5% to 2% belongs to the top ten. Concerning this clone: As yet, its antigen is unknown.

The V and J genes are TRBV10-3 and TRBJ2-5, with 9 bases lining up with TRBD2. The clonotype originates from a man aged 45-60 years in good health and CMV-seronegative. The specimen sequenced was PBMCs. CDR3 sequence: CAIRGGSGSEETQYF. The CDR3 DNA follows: TGTGCCATCAGAGGGGGTAGCGGGAGTGAAGAGACCCAGTACTTC.